What follows describes a single TCR beta chain. Its antigen is unidentified. PCR involved 60 Vbeta and 13 Jbeta primers. Repertoires were generated with immunoSEQ multiplex PCR, while TCRdb's copy carries only in-frame clones and drops some. The repertoire holds around 130,000 clones, with roughly 80% as singletons. The entry originates in a study of cytomegalovirus exposure and HLA in healthy donors. Overall study findings and caveats: Earlier analysis found most TCR beta V segments productive about 90% or about 30% of the time. TCR beta V- and J-gene trimming, according to a later analysis, was linked to a missense DCLRE1C variant.

Losses at the gene ends were 5 bases for V and 4 bases for J; bases not matched to a gene: 15. Germline assignment: CDR1 SGHDN and CDR2 FVKESK. This CDR3 comprises 19 residues. This TCR was sampled from a woman aged 40 to 50 in good health and CMV-seropositive. The chain joins TRBV14 to TRBJ2-5, with TRBD2 matching over 14 bases. What was sequenced was PBMCs. The DNA of the CDR3 is TGTGCCAGCAGCGGACGGATAATCGCCGGGACTAGCGGGAGAGAGACCCAGTACTTC. Translation gives CASSGRIIAGTSGRETQYF.